Sequencing of this T cell receptor beta chain was carried out in a study of T cells in Graves' hyperthyroidism and ophthalmopathy. Study-wide findings and caveats: Blood held most thyroid clonotypes expanded above 0.001 frequency.

Amplification of TCR beta CDR3 regions was performed using RNA transcripts as template. A first-round RT-PCR of the TCR CDR3 used the HTBI primer set. One entry per CDR3 protein, called by TCRdb with MiXCR from the multiplex PCR reads. The data show some 420,000 distinct CDR3 sequences, around 15% seen once. No progression to ophthalmopathy during 18 months of follow-up defined stable disease. Lactation, pregnancy, other autoimmune disease or uncontrolled infection led to exclusion of patients. Diagnoses were made from clinical symptoms, serum measures (thyroxine and TRAb), thyroid ultrasound and orbital computed tomography. Germline loops: CDR1 DFQATT, CDR2 SNEGSKA (reference sequence). CDR3 length: 14 residues. V lost 1 base and J lost 4; bases outside the gene matches: 5. A note on this clonotype: The antigen remains unidentified.

This rearrangement joins TRBV20-1 to TRBJ2-7; TRBD2 agrees at 9 bases. The sequence came from a woman between 18 and 29 years old with Graves' hyperthyroidism. What was sequenced was blood. Here the CDR3 DNA reads TGCAGTGCTAGAGGTGGTGCGGGAGGGTACGAGCAGTACTTC. Protein: CSARGGAGGYEQYF.